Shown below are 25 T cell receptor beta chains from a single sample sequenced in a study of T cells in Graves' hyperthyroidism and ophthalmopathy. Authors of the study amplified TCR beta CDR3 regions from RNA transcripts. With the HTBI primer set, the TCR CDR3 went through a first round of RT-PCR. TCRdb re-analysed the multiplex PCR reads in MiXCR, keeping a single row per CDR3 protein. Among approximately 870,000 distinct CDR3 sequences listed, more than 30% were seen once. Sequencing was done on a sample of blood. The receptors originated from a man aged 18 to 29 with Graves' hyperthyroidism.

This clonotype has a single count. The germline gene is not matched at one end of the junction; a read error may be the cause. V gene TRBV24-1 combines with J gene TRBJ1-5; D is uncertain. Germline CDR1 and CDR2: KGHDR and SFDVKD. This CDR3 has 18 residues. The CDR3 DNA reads TGTGCCAGCAGTGACCCCAGCGAGGACCCATATAGCAATCAGCCCCAGCATTTT. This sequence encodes CASSDPSEDPYSNQPQHF.

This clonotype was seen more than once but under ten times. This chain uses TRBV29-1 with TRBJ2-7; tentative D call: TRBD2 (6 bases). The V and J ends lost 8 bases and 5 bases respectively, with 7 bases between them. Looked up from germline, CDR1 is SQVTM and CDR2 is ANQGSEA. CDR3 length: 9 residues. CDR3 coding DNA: TGCAGCTTAGCGGACGAGCAGTACTTC. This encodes CSLADEQYF.

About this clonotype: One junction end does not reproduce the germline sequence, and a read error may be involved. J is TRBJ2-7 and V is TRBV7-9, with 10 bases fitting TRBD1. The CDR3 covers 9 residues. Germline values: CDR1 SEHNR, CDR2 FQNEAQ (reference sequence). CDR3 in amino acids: CASRPGQGF. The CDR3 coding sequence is TGTGCCAGCCGACCGGGACAGGGGTTC. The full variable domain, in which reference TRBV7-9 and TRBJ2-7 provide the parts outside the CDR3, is DTGVSQNPRHKITKRGQNVTFRCDPISEHNRLYWYRQTLGQGPEFLTYFQNEAQLEKSRLLSDRFSAERPKGSFSTLEIQRTEQGDSAMYLCASRPGQGFGPGTRLTVT.

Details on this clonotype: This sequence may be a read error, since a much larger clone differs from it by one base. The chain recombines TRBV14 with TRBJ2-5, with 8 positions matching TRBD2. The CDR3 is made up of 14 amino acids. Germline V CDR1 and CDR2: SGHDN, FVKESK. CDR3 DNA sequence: TGTGCCAGCAGGCGATCGGGGGGGCAAGAGGCCCAGTACTTC. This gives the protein CASRRSGGQEAQYF.

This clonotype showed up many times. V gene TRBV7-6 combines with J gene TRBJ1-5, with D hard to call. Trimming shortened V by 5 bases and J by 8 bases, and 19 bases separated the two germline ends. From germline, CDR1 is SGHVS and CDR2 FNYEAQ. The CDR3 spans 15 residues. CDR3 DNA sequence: TGTGCCAGCAGCAAGACTCCAGGAGACCGGGAGCCCCAGCATTTT. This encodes CASSKTPGDREPQHF.

This chain's CDR3 is CASSFSQRGNYYEQYF. As DNA, the CDR3 is TGTGCCAGCAGCTTCAGTCAGCGGGGCAATTATTACGAGCAGTACTTC. V is TRBV7-4 and J is TRBJ2-7, with TRBD2 matching 7 bases. V dropped 3 bases and J dropped 4; count of bases not matched to a gene: 12. The CDR3 runs to 16 residues. The V gene's germline CDR1 is SGHVT and CDR2 SQSDAQ.

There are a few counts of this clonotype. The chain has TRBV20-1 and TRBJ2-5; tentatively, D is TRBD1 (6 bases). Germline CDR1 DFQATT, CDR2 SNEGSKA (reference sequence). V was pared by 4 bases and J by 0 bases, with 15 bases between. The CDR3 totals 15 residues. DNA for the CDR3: TGCAGTGCTACCCCGGCCAGGGGACACCAAGAGACCCAGTACTTC. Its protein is CSATPARGHQETQYF.

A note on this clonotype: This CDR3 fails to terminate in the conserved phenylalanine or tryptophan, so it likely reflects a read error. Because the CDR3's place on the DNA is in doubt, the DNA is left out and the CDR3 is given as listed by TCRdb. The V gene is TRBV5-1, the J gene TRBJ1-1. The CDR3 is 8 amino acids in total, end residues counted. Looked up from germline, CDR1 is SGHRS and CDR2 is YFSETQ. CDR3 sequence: CASSLNGR.

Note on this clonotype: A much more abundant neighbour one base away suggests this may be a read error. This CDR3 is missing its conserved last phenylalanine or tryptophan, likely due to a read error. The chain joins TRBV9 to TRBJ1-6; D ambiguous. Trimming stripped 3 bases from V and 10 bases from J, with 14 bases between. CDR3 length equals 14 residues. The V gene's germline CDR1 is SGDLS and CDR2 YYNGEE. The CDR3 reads CASSALGLGSPLHL. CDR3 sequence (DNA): TGTGCCAGCAGCGCCCTCGGGTTGGGGTCACCCCTCCACCTT.

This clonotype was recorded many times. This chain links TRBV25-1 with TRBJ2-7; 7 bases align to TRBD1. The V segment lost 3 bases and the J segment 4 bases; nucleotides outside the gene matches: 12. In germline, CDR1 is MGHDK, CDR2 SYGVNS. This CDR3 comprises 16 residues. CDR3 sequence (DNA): TGTGCCAGCAGTGAGAGACAGGGTCAAGTTTTATACGAGCAGTACTTC. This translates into CASSERQGQVLYEQYF.

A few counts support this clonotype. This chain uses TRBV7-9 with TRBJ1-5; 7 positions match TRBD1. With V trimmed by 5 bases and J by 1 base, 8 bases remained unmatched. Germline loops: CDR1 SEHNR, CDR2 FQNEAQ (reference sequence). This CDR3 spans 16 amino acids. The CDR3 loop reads CASSSTGAPSNQPQHF. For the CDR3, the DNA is TGTGCCAGCAGCAGTACAGGGGCCCCGAGCAATCAGCCCCAGCATTTT.

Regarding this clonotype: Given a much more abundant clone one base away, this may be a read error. CDR3: CSVESDSDSYEQYF. Written as DNA, the CDR3 is TGCAGCGTTGAGTCGGATAGCGACTCCTACGAGCAGTACTTC. V gene TRBV29-1 combines with J gene TRBJ2-7; D is perhaps TRBD2 (5 bases). V was clipped by 3 bases and J by 0 bases, with 12 bases between them. CDR3 length equals 14 residues. The germline gives CDR1 SQVTM, CDR2 ANQGSEA.

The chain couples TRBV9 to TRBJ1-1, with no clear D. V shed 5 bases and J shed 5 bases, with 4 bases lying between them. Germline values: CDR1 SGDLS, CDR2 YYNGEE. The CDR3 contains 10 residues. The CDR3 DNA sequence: TGTGCCAGCAGGAGGACTGAAGCTTTCTTT. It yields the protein CASRRTEAFF. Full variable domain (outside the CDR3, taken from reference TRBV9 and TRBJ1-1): DSGVTQTPKHLITATGQRVTLRCSPRSGDLSVYWYQQSLDQGLQFLIQYYNGEERAKGNILERFSAQQFPDLHSELNLSSLELGDSALYFCASRRTEAFFGQGTRLTVV.

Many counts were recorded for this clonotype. DNA for the CDR3: TGCAGTGCTAGAGATCAGGATCTCGGGACTGAAGCTTTCTTT. This sequence encodes CSARDQDLGTEAFF. The chain carries TRBV20-1 and TRBJ1-1, with no clear D. The CDR3 has 14 residues. Germline CDR1 DFQATT, CDR2 SNEGSKA (reference sequence). V lost 0 bases and J 5 bases, leaving 13 bases between the germline ends.

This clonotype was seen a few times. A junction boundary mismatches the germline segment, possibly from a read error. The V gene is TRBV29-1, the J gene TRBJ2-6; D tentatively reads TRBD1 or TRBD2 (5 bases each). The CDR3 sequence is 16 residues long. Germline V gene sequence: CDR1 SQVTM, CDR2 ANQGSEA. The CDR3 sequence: CSVERDGRVGDNVLTF. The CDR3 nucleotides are TGCAGCGTTGAACGGGACGGACGTGTCGGGGACAACGTCCTGACTTTC.

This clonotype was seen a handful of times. In DNA, the CDR3 is TGCAGTGCTCTAATCCGGACAGGTTCTGAAGCTTTCTTT. It yields the protein CSALIRTGSEAFF. This rearrangement joins TRBV20-1 to TRBJ1-1; TRBD1 agrees at 7 bases. Germline V gene data show CDR1 as DFQATT and CDR2 as SNEGSKA (reference sequence). V gave up 5 bases and J gave up 6 bases; unmatched junction bases: 9. The CDR3 is 13 amino acids.

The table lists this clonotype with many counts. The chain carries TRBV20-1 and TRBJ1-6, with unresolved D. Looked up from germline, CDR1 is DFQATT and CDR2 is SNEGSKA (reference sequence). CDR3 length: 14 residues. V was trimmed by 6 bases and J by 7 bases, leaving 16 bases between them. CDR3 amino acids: CSATQHDGNSPLHF. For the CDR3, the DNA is TGCAGTGCCACCCAACATGACGGAAATTCACCCCTCCACTTT.

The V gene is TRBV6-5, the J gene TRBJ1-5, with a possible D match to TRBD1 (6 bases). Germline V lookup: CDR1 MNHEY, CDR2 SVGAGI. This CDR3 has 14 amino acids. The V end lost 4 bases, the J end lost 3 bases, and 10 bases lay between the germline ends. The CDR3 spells CASSWQGNNQPQHF. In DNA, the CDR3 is TGTGCCAGCAGTTGGCAGGGGAACAATCAGCCCCAGCATTTT.

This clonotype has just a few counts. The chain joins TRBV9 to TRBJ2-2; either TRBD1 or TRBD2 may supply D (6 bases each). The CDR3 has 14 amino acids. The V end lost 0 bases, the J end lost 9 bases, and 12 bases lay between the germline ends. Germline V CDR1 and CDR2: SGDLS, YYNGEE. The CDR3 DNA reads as TGTGCCAGCAGCGTAGCGGGGGCGCCTAGGGAGCTGTTTTTT. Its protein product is CASSVAGAPRELFF.

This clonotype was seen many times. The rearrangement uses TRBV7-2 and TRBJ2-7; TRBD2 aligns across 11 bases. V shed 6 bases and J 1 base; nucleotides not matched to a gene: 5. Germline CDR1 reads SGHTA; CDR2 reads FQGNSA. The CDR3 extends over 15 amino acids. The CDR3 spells CASSLLAGGSYEQYF. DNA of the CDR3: TGTGCCAGCAGTCTTCTAGCGGGAGGATCCTACGAGCAGTACTTC.

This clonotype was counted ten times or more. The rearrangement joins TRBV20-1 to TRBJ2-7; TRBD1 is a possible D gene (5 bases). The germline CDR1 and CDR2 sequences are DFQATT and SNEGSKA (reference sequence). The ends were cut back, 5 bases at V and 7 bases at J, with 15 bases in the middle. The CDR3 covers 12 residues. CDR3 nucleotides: TGCAGTGCTGCGGCAGGGATGCAAGAGCAGTACTTC. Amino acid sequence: CSAAAGMQEQYF.

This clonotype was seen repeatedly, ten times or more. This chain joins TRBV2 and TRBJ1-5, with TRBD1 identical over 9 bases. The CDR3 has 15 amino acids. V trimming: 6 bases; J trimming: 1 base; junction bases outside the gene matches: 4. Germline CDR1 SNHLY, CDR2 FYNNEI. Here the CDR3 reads CASSQQGASNQPQHF. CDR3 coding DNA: TGTGCCAGCAGCCAACAGGGGGCCAGCAATCAGCCCCAGCATTTT. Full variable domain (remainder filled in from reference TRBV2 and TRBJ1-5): EPEVTQTPSHQVTQMGQEVILRCVPISNHLYFYWYRQILGQKVEFLVSFYNNEISEKSEIFDDQFSVERPDGSNFTLKIRSTKLEDSAMYFCASSQQGASNQPQHFGDGTRLSIL.

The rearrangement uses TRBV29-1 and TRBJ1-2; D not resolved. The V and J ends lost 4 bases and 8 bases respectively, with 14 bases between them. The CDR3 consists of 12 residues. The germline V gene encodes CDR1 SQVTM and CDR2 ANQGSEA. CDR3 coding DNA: TGCAGCGTTGCCCAACTAGCGGGAGGCTACACCTTC. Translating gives CSVAQLAGGYTF.

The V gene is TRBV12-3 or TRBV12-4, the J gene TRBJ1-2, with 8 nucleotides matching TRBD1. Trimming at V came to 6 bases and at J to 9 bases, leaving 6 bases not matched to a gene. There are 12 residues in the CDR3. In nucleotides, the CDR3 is TGTGCCAGCAGCCGTACAGGGGGACGCTACACCTTC. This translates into CASSRTGGRYTF.

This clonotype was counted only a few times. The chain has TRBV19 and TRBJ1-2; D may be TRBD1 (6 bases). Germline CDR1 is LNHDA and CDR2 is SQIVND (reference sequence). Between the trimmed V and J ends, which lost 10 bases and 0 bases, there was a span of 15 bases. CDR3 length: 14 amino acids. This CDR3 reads CATGAGRTNYGYTF. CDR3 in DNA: TGTGCCACGGGGGCAGGGAGGACTAACTATGGCTACACCTTC.